Given below is one T cell receptor beta chain in context. Antigen unknown. This sample stems from a study of T cell repertoires in cytomegalovirus infection. The study's findings and limits: It was HLA-C-restricted CMV-specific TCR beta clonotypes that dominated the response ex vivo.

CDR1 is SGHAT and CDR2 is FQDESV in the germline V gene (reference sequence). This CDR3 has 15 residues. Trimming at V came to 4 bases and at J to 5 bases, leaving 5 bases not matched to a gene. TCRdb analysed the reads with MiXCR anew, one entry per CDR3 protein. The data show over 150,000 distinct CDR3 sequences, 13% to 15% seen once. This sequence was found in a human donor in good health (CMV status not recorded). Some clones in this sample may be carry-over from other donors' samples. The rearrangement uses TRBV11-1 and TRBJ2-1; 10 bases are shared with TRBD1. The sequenced sample consisted of PBMCs. The CDR3 DNA sequence: TGTGCCAGCAGCTCCCGGGACAGGGGCCACAATGAGCAGTTCTTC. Translating it yields CASSSRDRGHNEQFF.